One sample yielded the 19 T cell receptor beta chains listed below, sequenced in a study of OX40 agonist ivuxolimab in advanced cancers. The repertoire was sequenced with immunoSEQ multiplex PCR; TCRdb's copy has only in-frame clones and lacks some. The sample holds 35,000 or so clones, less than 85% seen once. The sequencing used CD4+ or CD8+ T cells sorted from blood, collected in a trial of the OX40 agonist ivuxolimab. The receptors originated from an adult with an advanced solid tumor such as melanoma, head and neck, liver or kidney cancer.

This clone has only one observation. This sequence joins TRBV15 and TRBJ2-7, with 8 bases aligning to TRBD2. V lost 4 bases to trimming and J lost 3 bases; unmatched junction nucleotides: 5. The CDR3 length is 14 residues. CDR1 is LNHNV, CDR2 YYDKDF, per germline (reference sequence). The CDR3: CATSTRGGYYEQYF. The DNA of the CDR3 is TGTGCCACCAGCACACGGGGGGGGTACTACGAGCAGTACTTC. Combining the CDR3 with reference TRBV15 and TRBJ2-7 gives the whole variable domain DAMVIQNPRYQVTQFGKPVTLSCSQTLNHNVMYWYQQKSSQAPKLLFHYYDKDFNNEADTPDNFQSRRPNTSFCFLDIRSPGLGDTAMYLCATSTRGGYYEQYFGPGTRLTVT.

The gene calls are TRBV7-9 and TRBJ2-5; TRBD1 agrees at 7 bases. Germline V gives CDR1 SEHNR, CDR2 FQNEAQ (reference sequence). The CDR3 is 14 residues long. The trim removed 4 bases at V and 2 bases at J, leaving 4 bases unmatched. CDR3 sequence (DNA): TGTGCCAGCAGCTCACCGGGACAGCAAGAGACCCAGTACTTC. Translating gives CASSSPGQQETQYF.

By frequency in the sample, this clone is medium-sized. CDR3 sequence reads: CASSLDRGRGYTF. The CDR3 DNA follows: TGTGCCAGCAGTCTCGACAGGGGAAGGGGCTACACCTTC. The V gene is TRBV6-5, the J gene TRBJ1-2; 8 bases match TRBD1. CDR1 and CDR2 from the germline V gene are MNHEY and SVGAGI. The V segment lost 5 bases and the J segment 8 bases; nucleotides outside the gene matches: 7. The CDR3 is 13 residues long.

The DNA of the CDR3 is TGTGCCAGCAGCCCGACGGGGGGAGGGGAGCAGTACTTC. It is translated as CASSPTGGGEQYF. V and J are TRBV11-3 and TRBJ2-7, with 7 bases matching TRBD2. This CDR3 spans 13 amino acids. V was clipped by 5 bases and J by 7 bases; unmatched bases: 8. CDR1 SGHNT and CDR2 YENEEA come from the germline V gene. The full variable domain, its missing parts supplied by reference TRBV11-3 and TRBJ2-7, is EAGVVQSPRYKIIEKKQPVAFWCNPISGHNTLYWYLQNLGQGPELLIRYENEEAVDDSQLPKDRFSAERLKGVDSTLKIQPAELGDSAVYLCASSPTGGGEQYFGPGTRLTVT.

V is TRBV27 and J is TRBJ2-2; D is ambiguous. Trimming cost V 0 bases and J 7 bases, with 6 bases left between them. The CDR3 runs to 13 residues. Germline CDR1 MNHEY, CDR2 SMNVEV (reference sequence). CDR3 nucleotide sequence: TGTGCCAGCAGTTTATCGGGCGGCGGGGAGCTGTTTTTT. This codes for CASSLSGGGELFF.

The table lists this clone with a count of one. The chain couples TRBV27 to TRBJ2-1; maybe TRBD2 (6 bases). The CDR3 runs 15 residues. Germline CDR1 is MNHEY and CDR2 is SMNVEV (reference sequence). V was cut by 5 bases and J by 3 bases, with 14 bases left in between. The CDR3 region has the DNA TGTGCCAGCAGTCCAAGGGTAGCGGACTACAATGAGCAGTTCTTC. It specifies CASSPRVADYNEQFF.

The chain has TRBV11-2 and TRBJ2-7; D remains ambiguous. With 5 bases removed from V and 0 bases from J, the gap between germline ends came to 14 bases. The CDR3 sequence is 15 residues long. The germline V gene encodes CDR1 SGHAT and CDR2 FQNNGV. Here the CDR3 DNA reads TGTGCCAGCAGCCCCCGGATGATCGCCTCCTACGAGCAGTACTTC. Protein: CASSPRMIASYEQYF. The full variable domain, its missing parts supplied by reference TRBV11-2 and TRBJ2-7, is EAGVAQSPRYKIIEKRQSVAFWCNPISGHATLYWYQQILGQGPKLLIQFQNNGVVDDSQLPKDRFSAERLKGVDSTLKIQPAKLEDSAVYLCASSPRMIASYEQYFGPGTRLTVT.

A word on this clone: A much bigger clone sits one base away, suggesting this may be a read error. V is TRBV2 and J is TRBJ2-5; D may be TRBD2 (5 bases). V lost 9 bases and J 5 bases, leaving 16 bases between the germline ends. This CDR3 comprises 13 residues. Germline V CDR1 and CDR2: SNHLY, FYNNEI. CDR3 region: CASKEAAMETQYF. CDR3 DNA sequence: TGTGCCAGTAAGGAGGCAGCGATGGAGACCCAGTACTTC.

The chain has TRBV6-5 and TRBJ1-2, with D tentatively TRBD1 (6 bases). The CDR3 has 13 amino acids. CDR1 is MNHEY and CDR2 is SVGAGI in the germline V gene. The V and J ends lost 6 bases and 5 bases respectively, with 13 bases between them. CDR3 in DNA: TGTGCCAGCAGCCCGACAGGAAGATATGGCTACACCTTC. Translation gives CASSPTGRYGYTF.

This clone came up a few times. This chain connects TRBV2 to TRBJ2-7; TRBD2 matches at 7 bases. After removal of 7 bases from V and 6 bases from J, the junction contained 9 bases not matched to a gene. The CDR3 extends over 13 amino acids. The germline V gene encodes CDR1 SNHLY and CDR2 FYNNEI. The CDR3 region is CASIVGLNFEQYF. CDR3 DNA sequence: TGTGCCAGCATTGTGGGACTAAATTTCGAGCAGTACTTC.

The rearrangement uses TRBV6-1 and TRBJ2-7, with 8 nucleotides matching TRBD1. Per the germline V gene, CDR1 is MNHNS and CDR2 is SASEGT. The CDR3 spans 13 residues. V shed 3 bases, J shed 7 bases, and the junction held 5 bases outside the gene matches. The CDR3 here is CASSEDRDWEQYF. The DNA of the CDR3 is TGTGCCAGCAGTGAGGACAGGGATTGGGAGCAGTACTTC.

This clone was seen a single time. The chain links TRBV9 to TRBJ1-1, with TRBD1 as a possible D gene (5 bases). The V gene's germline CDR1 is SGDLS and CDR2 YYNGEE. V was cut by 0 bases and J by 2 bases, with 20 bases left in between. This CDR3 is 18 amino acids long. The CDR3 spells CASSVAEMVRGYNTEAFF. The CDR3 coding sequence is TGTGCCAGCAGCGTAGCTGAGATGGTCCGGGGCTATAACACTGAAGCTTTCTTT.

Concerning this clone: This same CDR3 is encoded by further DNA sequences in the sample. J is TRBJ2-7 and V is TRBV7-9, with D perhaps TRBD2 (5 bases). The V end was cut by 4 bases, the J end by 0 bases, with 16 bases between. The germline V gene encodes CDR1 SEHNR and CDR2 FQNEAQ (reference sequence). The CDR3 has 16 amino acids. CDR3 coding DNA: TGTGCCAGCAGCTCACGGGGAGATCCCCGCTCCTACGAGCAGTACTTC. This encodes CASSSRGDPRSYEQYF. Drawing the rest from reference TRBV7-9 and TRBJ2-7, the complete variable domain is DTGVSQNPRHKITKRGQNVTFRCDPISEHNRLYWYRQTLGQGPEFLTYFQNEAQLEKSRLLSDRFSAERPKGSFSTLEIQRTEQGDSAMYLCASSSRGDPRSYEQYFGPGTRLTVT.

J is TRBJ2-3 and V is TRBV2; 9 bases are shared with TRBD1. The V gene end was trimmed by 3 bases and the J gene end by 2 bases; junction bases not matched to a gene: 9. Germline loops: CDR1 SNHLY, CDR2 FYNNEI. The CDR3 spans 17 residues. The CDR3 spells CASSEFGDRELTDTQYF. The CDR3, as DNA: TGTGCCAGCAGTGAGTTTGGGGACAGGGAACTCACAGATACGCAGTATTTT.

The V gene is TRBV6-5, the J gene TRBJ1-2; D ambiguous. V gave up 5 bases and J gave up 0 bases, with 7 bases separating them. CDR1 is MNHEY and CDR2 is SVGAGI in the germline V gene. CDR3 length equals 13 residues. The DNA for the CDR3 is TGTGCCAGCAGTACGGGCCCTAACTATGGCTACACCTTC. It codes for CASSTGPNYGYTF.

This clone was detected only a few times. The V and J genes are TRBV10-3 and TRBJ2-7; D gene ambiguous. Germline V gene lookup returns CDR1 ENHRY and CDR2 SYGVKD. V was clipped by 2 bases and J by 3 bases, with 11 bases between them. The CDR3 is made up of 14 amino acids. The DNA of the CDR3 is TGTGCCATCAGTGAGGGTGTAGGCGGCTACGAGCAGTACTTC. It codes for CAISEGVGGYEQYF.

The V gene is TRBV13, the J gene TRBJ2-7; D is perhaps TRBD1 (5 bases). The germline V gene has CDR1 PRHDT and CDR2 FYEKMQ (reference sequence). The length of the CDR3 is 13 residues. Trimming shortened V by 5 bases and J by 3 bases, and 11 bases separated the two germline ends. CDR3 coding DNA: TGTGCCAGCAGCCCCGACAGAAACTACGAGCAGTACTTC. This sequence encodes CASSPDRNYEQYF.

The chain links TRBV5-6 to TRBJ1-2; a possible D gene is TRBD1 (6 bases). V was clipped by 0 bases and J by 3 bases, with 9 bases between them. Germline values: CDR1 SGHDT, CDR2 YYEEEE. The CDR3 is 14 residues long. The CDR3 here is CASSLAGADYGYTF. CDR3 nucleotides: TGTGCCAGCAGCTTGGCGGGGGCGGACTATGGCTACACCTTC.

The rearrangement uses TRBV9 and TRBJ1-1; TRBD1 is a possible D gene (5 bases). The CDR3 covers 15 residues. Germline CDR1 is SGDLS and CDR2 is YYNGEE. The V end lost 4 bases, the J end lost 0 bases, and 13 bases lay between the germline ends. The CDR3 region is CASSPHPGLNTEAFF. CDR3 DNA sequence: TGTGCCAGCAGCCCTCATCCAGGGCTGAACACTGAAGCTTTCTTT. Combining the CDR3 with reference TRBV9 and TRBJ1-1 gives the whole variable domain DSGVTQTPKHLITATGQRVTLRCSPRSGDLSVYWYQQSLDQGLQFLIQYYNGEERAKGNILERFSAQQFPDLHSELNLSSLELGDSALYFCASSPHPGLNTEAFFGQGTRLTVV.